One and the same sample provided the 16 T cell receptor beta chains below, sequenced in a study of early T cells in non-severe SARS-CoV-2 infection (dated by TCRdb to the early 2020s). Receptors were amplified or captured by 5' RACE. Sequencer: NextSeq 500. TCRdb cleaned the public reads at Q25 with fastp, built clones with MiXCR and kept in-frame beta chains. A single entry per CDR3 protein holds the most common genes and DNA from its merged rows. The sample data list 60,000 or so distinct CDR3 sequences, and 10% to 15% of these were observed just once. The ten top clones hold 2.9% of the sample. Sample: whole blood. Receptors were obtained from an adult who was a healthcare worker with PCR-confirmed SARS-CoV-2 infection or an uninfected control (not recorded which).

In its sample, this clonotype was seen many times. The V and J genes are TRBV28 and TRBJ2-5; 7 bases are a match to TRBD1. With 5 bases clipped from V and 0 bases from J, the junction kept 9 bases outside the gene matches. Germline values: CDR1 MDHEN, CDR2 SYDVKM. The CDR3 has 16 amino acids. The CDR3 protein is CASSPPGTEYQETQYF. The DNA for the CDR3 is TGTGCCAGCAGTCCGCCAGGGACAGAGTACCAAGAGACCCAGTACTTC.

This clonotype was recorded at least ten times. V and J are TRBV7-2 and TRBJ1-1; unclear D gene. The CDR3 has 12 residues. V lost 0 bases and J 6 bases, leaving 5 bases between the germline ends. CDR1 is SGHTA, CDR2 FQGNSA, per germline. In nucleotides, the CDR3 is TGTGCCAGCAGCTTAGCGCGGGCTGAAGCTTTCTTT. Translating gives CASSLARAEAFF.

This clonotype appeared many times. This sequence joins TRBV12-3 or TRBV12-4 and TRBJ1-1; 8 positions match TRBD1. J lost 5 bases, V lost 5 bases, and 7 bases had no gene match. The CDR3 sequence is 14 residues long. The CDR3 DNA sequence: TGTGCCAGCAGTGCTGGACAGGGAAGGACTGAAGCTTTCTTT. This sequence encodes CASSAGQGRTEAFF.

This clonotype has just a few counts. The chain is built from TRBV5-5 and TRBJ2-1; a possible D gene is TRBD1 (5 bases). V dropped 0 bases and J dropped 8 bases, with 12 bases sitting between them. Per germline, CDR1 SGHKS and CDR2 YYEKEE (reference sequence). The CDR3 length is 14 residues. CDR3 residues: CASSLGGRLDEQFF. Here the CDR3 DNA reads TGTGCCAGCAGCTTGGGGGGCAGATTGGATGAGCAGTTCTTC.

There are many counts of this clonotype. The chain couples TRBV7-9 to TRBJ2-1; TRBD2 agrees at 9 bases. After removal of 5 bases from V and 5 bases from J, the junction contained 10 bases not matched to a gene. Germline loops: CDR1 SEHNR, CDR2 FQNEAQ (reference sequence). The CDR3 contains 16 residues. This CDR3 reads CASSHLVAGGHNEQFF. The CDR3 nucleotides read TGTGCCAGCAGCCATCTAGTGGCGGGGGGGCACAATGAGCAGTTCTTC.

The chain has TRBV7-2 and TRBJ2-1, with TRBD1 identical over 11 bases. Germline CDR1 is SGHTA and CDR2 is FQGNSA. Trimming cost V 0 bases and J 6 bases; bases outside gene matches: 1. The CDR3 extends over 15 amino acids. The CDR3 sequence: CASSLAGQGGNEQFF. The DNA of the CDR3 is TGTGCCAGCAGCTTAGCGGGACAGGGGGGCAATGAGCAGTTCTTC.

There are many counts of this clonotype. The V and J genes are TRBV6-2 or TRBV6-3 and TRBJ1-6; no reliable D call. V lost 5 bases, J lost 6 bases, and 11 bases lay in between. Germline V lookup: CDR1 MNHEY, CDR2 SVGEGT. The CDR3 totals 14 residues. In DNA, the CDR3 is TGTGCCAGCAGTCAGGAGGAGCGTAATTCACCCCTCCACTTT. Translation: CASSQEERNSPLHF.

There are many counts of this clonotype. This sequence joins TRBV15 and TRBJ2-5; possible D gene TRBD2, 6 bases. In germline, CDR1 is LNHNV, CDR2 YYDKDF (reference sequence). V was shortened by 0 bases and J by 4 bases, with 12 bases between the two germline ends. The length of the CDR3 is 15 residues. The CDR3 protein is CATSRDLASGETQYF. CDR3 bases: TGTGCCACCAGCAGAGATCTAGCGTCGGGAGAGACCCAGTACTTC.

The sample holds a few counts of this clonotype. V and J are TRBV30 and TRBJ1-1; 7 bases are shared with TRBD1. Germline V CDR1 and CDR2: GTSNPN, SVGIG (reference sequence). This CDR3 is 16 amino acids long. Losses at the gene ends were 4 bases for V and 0 bases for J; bases not matched to a gene: 11. DNA of the CDR3: TGTGCCTGGAAACTGGAGGTGGACAGGATGAACACTGAAGCTTTCTTT. Residues: CAWKLEVDRMNTEAFF.

This chain joins TRBV28 and TRBJ2-7; D not resolved. This CDR3 has 14 residues. V was trimmed by 5 bases and J by 2 bases, leaving 13 bases between them. CDR1 and CDR2 from the germline V gene are MDHEN and SYDVKM. The CDR3 DNA is TGTGCCAGCAGTCCTCTCCCGAGGCCCTACGAGCAGTACTTC. It translates to CASSPLPRPYEQYF. The full variable domain, its missing parts supplied by reference TRBV28 and TRBJ2-7, is DVKVTQSSRYLVKRTGEKVFLECVQDMDHENMFWYRQDPGLGLRLIYFSYDVKMKEKGDIPEGYSVSREKKERFSLILESASTNQTSMYLCASSPLPRPYEQYFGPGTRLTVT.

This clonotype has at least ten counts. V and J are TRBV7-8 and TRBJ1-1; D not certain. CDR3 length: 14 residues. Per the germline V gene, CDR1 is SGHVS and CDR2 is FQNEAQ. V dropped 1 base and J dropped 5 bases, with 11 bases sitting between them. As DNA, the CDR3 is TGTGCCAGCAGCTTAGGTGGAGCCTCGACTGAAGCTTTCTTT. Translation gives CASSLGGASTEAFF.

This clonotype was detected ten times or more. The CDR3, as DNA: TGTGCCAGCAGTGACTCGATAGGGTTAGGTTCACCCCTCCACTTT. Protein product: CASSDSIGLGSPLHF. The chain uses TRBV6-4 and TRBJ1-6; unclear D gene. V lost 0 bases and J lost 9, with 12 bases in between. There are 15 residues in the CDR3. Germline CDR1 MRHNA, CDR2 SNTAGT.

This clonotype was observed at least ten times. The V gene is TRBV20-1, the J gene TRBJ2-2; D gene ambiguous. Trimming pared 1 base from V and 6 bases from J, leaving 9 bases between. Germline V gene sequence: CDR1 DFQATT, CDR2 SNEGSKA (reference sequence). This CDR3 region has 13 residues. In nucleotides, the CDR3 is TGCAGTGCTAGAGCGTGGAATTCCGGGGAGCTGTTTTTT. It translates to CSARAWNSGELFF.

Turning to this clonotype: This may come from a read error, since a much larger clone is one base off. The J gene is TRBJ2-3, the V gene TRBV20-1, with D uncertain. The CDR3 is 13 residues long. Germline V CDR1 and CDR2: DFQATT, SNEGSKA (reference sequence). V was shortened by 1 base and J by 7 bases, with 12 bases between the two germline ends. CDR3 sequence: CSARANLRNTQYF. Here the CDR3 DNA reads TGCAGTGCTAGAGCCAATTTGCGAAATACGCAGTATTTT.

The chain joins TRBV7-2 to TRBJ2-5, with D hard to call. Germline V lookup: CDR1 SGHTA, CDR2 FQGNSA. Trimming took 4 bases from V and 5 from J, leaving 5 bases between them. The length of the CDR3 is 11 residues. CDR3 amino acids: CASSSLETQYF. The CDR3 DNA reads TGTGCCAGCAGCTCCCTGGAGACCCAGTACTTC.

Ten or more counts support this clonotype. V and J are TRBV29-1 and TRBJ1-1; TRBD1 is a possible D gene (5 bases). Per germline, CDR1 SQVTM and CDR2 ANQGSEA. V was pared by 7 bases and J by 8 bases, with 14 bases between. This CDR3 is built from 11 residues. CDR3: CSESRDREAFF. CDR3 nucleotides: TGCAGCGAGTCCAGGGATAGAGAAGCTTTCTTT.